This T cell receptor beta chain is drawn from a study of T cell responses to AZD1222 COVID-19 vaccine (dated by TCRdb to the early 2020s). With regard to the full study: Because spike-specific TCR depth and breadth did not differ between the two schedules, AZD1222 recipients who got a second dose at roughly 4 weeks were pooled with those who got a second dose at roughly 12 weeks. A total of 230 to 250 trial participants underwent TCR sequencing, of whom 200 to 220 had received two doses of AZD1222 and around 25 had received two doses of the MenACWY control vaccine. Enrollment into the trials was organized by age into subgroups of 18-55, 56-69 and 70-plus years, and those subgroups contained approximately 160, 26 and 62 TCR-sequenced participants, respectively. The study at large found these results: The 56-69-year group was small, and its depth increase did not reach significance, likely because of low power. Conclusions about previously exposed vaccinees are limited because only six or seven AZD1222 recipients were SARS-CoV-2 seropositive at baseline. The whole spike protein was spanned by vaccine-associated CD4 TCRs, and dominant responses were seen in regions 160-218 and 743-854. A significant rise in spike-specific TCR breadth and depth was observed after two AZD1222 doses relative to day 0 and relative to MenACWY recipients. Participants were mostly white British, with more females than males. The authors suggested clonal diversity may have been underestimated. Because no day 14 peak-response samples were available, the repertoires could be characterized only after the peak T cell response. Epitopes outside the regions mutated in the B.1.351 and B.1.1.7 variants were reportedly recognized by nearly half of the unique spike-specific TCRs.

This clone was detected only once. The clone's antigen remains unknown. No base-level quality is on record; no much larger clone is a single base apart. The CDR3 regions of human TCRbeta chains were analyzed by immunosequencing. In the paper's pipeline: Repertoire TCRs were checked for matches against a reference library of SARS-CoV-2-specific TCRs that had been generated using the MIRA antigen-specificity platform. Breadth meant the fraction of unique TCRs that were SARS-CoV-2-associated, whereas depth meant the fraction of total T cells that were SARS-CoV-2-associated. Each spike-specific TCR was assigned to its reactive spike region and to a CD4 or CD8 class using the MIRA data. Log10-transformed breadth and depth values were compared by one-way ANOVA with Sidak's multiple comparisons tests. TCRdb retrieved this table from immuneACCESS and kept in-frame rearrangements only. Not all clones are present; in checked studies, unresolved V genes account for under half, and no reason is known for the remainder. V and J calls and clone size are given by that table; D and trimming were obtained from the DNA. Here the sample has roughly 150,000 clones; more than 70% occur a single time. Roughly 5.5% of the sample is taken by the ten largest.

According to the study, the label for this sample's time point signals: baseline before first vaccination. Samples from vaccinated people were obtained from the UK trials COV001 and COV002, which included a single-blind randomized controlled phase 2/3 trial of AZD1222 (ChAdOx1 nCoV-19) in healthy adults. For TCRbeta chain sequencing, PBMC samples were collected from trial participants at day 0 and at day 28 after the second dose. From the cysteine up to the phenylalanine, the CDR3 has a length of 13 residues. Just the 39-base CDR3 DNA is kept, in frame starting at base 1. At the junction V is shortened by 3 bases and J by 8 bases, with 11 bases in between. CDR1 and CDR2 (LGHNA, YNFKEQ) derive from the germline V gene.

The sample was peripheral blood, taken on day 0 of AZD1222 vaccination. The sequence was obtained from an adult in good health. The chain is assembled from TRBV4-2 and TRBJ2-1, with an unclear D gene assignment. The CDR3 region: CASSHTKGDEQFF. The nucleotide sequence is TGTGCCAGCAGCCATACGAAGGGTGATGAGCAGTTCTTC.